This T cell receptor beta chain was sequenced during a study of radiation and T cells in renal cell carcinoma. The table came from immunoSEQ multiplex PCR; TCRdb's copy has only in-frame clones and leaves some out. The sample records 100,000 to 150,000 clones, roughly 80% being singletons. Stated time point: baseline pretreatment blood. Treatment given: 15 Gy SBRT to primary tumor, nephrectomy 4 weeks later. Trimming removed 6 bases from V and 8 bases from J, with 19 bases in between. The CDR3 covers 14 residues. The V gene's germline CDR1 is MNHEY and CDR2 SMNVEV (reference sequence). Sample: blood, taken from a patient whose treatment included radiotherapy and nephrectomy. This TCR was recovered from an older woman with renal cell carcinoma. This rearrangement joins TRBV27 to TRBJ1-1; the D gene is possibly TRBD1 (6 bases). The CDR3 nucleotides read TGTGCCAGCAGCCCCCAAGGGGGGGAAGACGAAGCTTTCTTT. Translated: CASSPQGGEDEAFF.